These 22 T cell receptor beta chains share one sample of origin, sequenced in a study of PD-1 blockade in classical Hodgkin lymphoma. TCRdb's table, derived via immunoSEQ multiplex PCR, lists solely in-frame clones and lacks some. This repertoire shows 30,000 to 40,000 clones, more than 85% found once; its top ten account for roughly 0.29%. Noted time point: cycle 4 day 1 (C4D1), after less than 7 weeks of nivolumab. All patients relapsed after autologous stem cell transplantation, and brentuximab vedotin exposure varied. CD4+ T cells were purified from thawed PBMCs by magnetic negative selection. Sequencing was performed on CD4+ T cells from blood, taken before the fourth cycle of nivolumab. The receptors come from a human donor with classical Hodgkin lymphoma.

The count of this clone is one. This chain links TRBV29-1 with TRBJ2-1; the D gene is possibly TRBD1 (6 bases). Germline V gene data show CDR1 as SQVTM and CDR2 as ANQGSEA. The CDR3 spans 14 residues. With 6 bases removed from V and 4 bases from J, the gap between germline ends came to 16 bases. CDR3 region: CSVKYRDKYNEQFF. CDR3 nucleotides: TGCAGCGTCAAGTACCGGGACAAGTACAATGAGCAGTTCTTC.

The chain combines TRBV9 with TRBJ2-7, with D possibly being TRBD1 or TRBD2 (5 bases each). The CDR3 contains 15 residues. Germline CDR1 and CDR2: SGDLS and YYNGEE. V lost 0 bases and J lost 2, with 12 bases in between. DNA for the CDR3: TGTGCCAGCAGCGTAGCGCCGGGACCAACCTACGAGCAGTACTTC. Translated: CASSVAPGPTYEQYF.

The chain uses TRBV7-9 and TRBJ2-1; unclear D gene. The CDR3 is 14 amino acids. From germline, CDR1 is SEHNR and CDR2 FQNEAQ (reference sequence). The germline V and J ends were trimmed by 2 bases and 2 bases, with 7 bases remaining between them. The CDR3 DNA sequence: TGTGCCAGCAGCTTACGCCTCCCCTACAATGAGCAGTTCTTC. As protein: CASSLRLPYNEQFF. The full variable domain, completed using reference TRBV7-9 and TRBJ2-1, is DTGVSQNPRHKITKRGQNVTFRCDPISEHNRLYWYRQTLGQGPEFLTYFQNEAQLEKSRLLSDRFSAERPKGSFSTLEIQRTEQGDSAMYLCASSLRLPYNEQFFGPGTRLTVL.

V and J are TRBV29-1 and TRBJ2-3; TRBD2 matches at 10 bases. Germline CDR1 SQVTM, CDR2 ANQGSEA. The V segment lost 6 bases and the J segment 1 base; nucleotides outside the gene matches: 7. CDR3 length: 15 amino acids. The CDR3 here is CSVVTGTSGTDTQYF. CDR3 nucleotide sequence: TGCAGCGTAGTTACCGGGACTAGCGGCACAGATACGCAGTATTTT.

The chain links TRBV6-6 to TRBJ1-5; the D gene is possibly TRBD1 (5 bases). V was clipped by 5 bases and J by 3 bases, with 11 bases between them. Germline assignment: CDR1 MNHNY and CDR2 SVGAGI (reference sequence). The CDR3 is 14 residues long. DNA for the CDR3: TGTGCCAGCAGTGACCCTGGGACCAATCAGCCCCAGCATTTT. Amino acid sequence: CASSDPGTNQPQHF.

The chain has TRBV30 and TRBJ2-7; D unclear. The germline V gene has CDR1 GTSNPN and CDR2 SVGIG (reference sequence). V was cut by 3 bases and J by 2 bases, with 11 bases left in between. The CDR3 contains 13 residues. CDR3 nucleotide sequence: TGTGCCTGGAGCGCGACGGGTACCTACGAGCAGTACTTC. Protein product: CAWSATGTYEQYF.

In DNA form, the CDR3 reads TGTGCCAGCAGTGAAAGGCCAGCGGGCTTCTATAATGAGCAGTTCTTC. This translates into CASSERPAGFYNEQFF. The chain uses TRBV6-1 and TRBJ2-1; D is possibly TRBD2 (6 bases). Germline V gives CDR1 MNHNS, CDR2 SASEGT. Trimming removed 2 bases at V and 7 bases at J, with 18 bases between. The CDR3 totals 16 residues.

The rearrangement links TRBV21-1 to TRBJ2-5. TRBV21-1 is a pseudogene. The CDR3 loop spans 14 amino acids. In DNA, the CDR3 is TGTGCCAGCAGCAAAGAGGGGCGAGGGGAGACCCAGTACTTC. This sequence encodes CASSKEGRGETQYF.

The J gene is TRBJ1-1, the V gene TRBV30, with D perhaps matching TRBD1 (5 bases). V was clipped by 0 bases and J by 1 base, with 9 bases between them. The CDR3 is 14 residues long. Germline CDR1 GTSNPN, CDR2 SVGIG (reference sequence). The CDR3 nucleotides read TGTGCCTGGAGTGTACGGGGGGGGAACACTGAAGCTTTCTTT. It encodes CAWSVRGGNTEAFF.

V gene TRBV19 combines with J gene TRBJ1-4, with D possibly matching TRBD1 (6 bases). Germline values: CDR1 LNHDA, CDR2 SQIVND (reference sequence). Trimming pared 4 bases from V and 0 bases from J, leaving 12 bases between. The length of the CDR3 is 16 residues. The CDR3 bases are TGTGCCAGTAGTAAACTACAGGGCGCAACTAATGAAAAACTGTTTTTT. Its protein product is CASSKLQGATNEKLFF.

This chain connects TRBV18 to TRBJ1-1; possible D gene TRBD1, 5 bases. The CDR3 loop spans 12 amino acids. Trimming cost V 4 bases and J 4 bases, with 7 bases left between them. Germline V gene lookup returns CDR1 KGHSH and CDR2 LQKENI. Here the CDR3 reads CASSRGGTEAFF. The CDR3 bases are TGTGCCAGCTCACGGGGGGGCACTGAAGCTTTCTTT.

This chain joins TRBV5-1 and TRBJ1-1; perhaps TRBD1 as D (6 bases). Germline CDR1 is SGHRS and CDR2 is YFSETQ. The CDR3 has 15 amino acids. V dropped 4 bases and J dropped 2 bases, with 15 bases sitting between them. The CDR3 bases are TGCGCCAGCAGCCTGCATGACAGGCAAAACACTGAAGCTTTCTTT. This gives the protein CASSLHDRQNTEAFF.

This chain connects TRBV7-2 to TRBJ1-1; 10 positions agree with TRBD1. The germline V gene encodes CDR1 SGHTA and CDR2 FQGNSA. V lost 8 bases and J lost 6; bases outside the gene matches: 9. The CDR3 totals 14 residues. This chain's CDR3 is CASSRDRGSAEAFF. For the CDR3, the DNA is TGTGCCAGCTCCCGGGACAGGGGTTCCGCTGAAGCTTTCTTT.

The chain has TRBV5-1 and TRBJ2-3, with D possibly TRBD2 on 5 matching bases. Germline assignment: CDR1 SGHRS and CDR2 YFSETQ. The CDR3 consists of 15 residues. V dropped 0 bases and J dropped 2 bases, with 10 bases sitting between them. The CDR3 DNA reads as TGCGCCAGCAGCTTGGGTGGACTCACCACAGATACGCAGTATTTT. Its translation: CASSLGGLTTDTQYF.

The genes are TRBV15 and TRBJ2-2; D is possibly TRBD1 (5 bases). Trimming took 4 bases from V and 7 from J, leaving 16 bases between them. Per the germline V gene, CDR1 is LNHNV and CDR2 is YYDKDF (reference sequence). The CDR3 consists of 15 residues. Here the CDR3 DNA reads TGTGCCACCAGCAAGAACGTAGGGGCTGACGGGGAGCTGTTTTTT. Its protein is CATSKNVGADGELFF.

This chain links TRBV18 with TRBJ2-5; D might be TRBD2 (7 bases). The CDR3 runs to 14 residues. V lost 1 base and J lost 5, with 11 bases in between. Germline CDR1 KGHSH, CDR2 LQKENI. For the CDR3, the DNA is TGTGCCAGCTCACCACAACAGGGAGGGGAGACCCAGTACTTC. Translating it yields CASSPQQGGETQYF.

This sequence joins TRBV7-3 and TRBJ2-1, with D possibly TRBD2 on 5 matching bases. The germline V gene has CDR1 SGHTA and CDR2 FQGTGA. The CDR3 totals 14 residues. V lost 5 bases, J lost 0 bases, and 8 bases lay in between. The CDR3 region has the DNA TGTGCCAGCAGCGTAAGCGGCTCCTACAATGAGCAGTTCTTC. It encodes CASSVSGSYNEQFF. The entire variable domain, with the rest obtained from reference TRBV7-3 and TRBJ2-1, is as follows: GAGVSQTPSNKVTEKGKYVELRCDPISGHTALYWYRQSLGQGPEFLIYFQGTGAADDSGLPNDRFFAVRPEGSVSTLKIQRTERGDSAVYLCASSVSGSYNEQFFGPGTRLTVL.

This sequence joins TRBV29-1 and TRBJ2-7; 7 bases are a match to TRBD2. The germline CDR1 and CDR2 sequences are SQVTM and ANQGSEA. J gave up 4 bases and V 0 bases, and 6 bases lay outside the gene matches. The length of the CDR3 is 14 residues. In nucleotides, the CDR3 is TGCAGCGTTGAAGACAGCGTGGGGGGGTACGAGCAGTACTTC. Translating gives CSVEDSVGGYEQYF.

The chain's CDR3 is CATSRGTGTTSYEQYF. The CDR3 DNA is TGTGCCACCAGCAGAGGGACAGGAACTACCTCCTACGAGCAGTACTTC. The chain recombines TRBV15 with TRBJ2-7; 7 bases map to TRBD1. The CDR3 length is 16 residues. Germline lookup yields CDR1 LNHNV and CDR2 YYDKDF (reference sequence). The V gene end was trimmed by 1 base and the J gene end by 0 bases; junction bases not matched to a gene: 6.

V and J are TRBV29-1 and TRBJ2-5; no definite D call. Germline CDR1 is SQVTM and CDR2 is ANQGSEA. The CDR3 covers 15 residues. Trimming left V 2 bases short and J 5 bases short, with 18 bases between. The CDR3 nucleotides are TGCAGCGTTGAAAAGGGTGCGGCGACCAGCGAGACCCAGTACTTC. Its translation is CSVEKGAATSETQYF.

The rearrangement joins TRBV5-4 to TRBJ2-3; the match to TRBD2 covers 7 bases. The germline gives CDR1 SGHNT, CDR2 YYREEE (reference sequence). The CDR3 covers 17 residues. Losses at the gene ends were 4 bases for V and 2 bases for J; bases not matched to a gene: 13. CDR3 bases: TGTGCCAGCAGCCCCGGGGGGTGGGGACGCCCCACAGATACGCAGTATTTT. Its translation is CASSPGGWGRPTDTQYF.

This clone has a single count. The rearrangement joins TRBV7-9 to TRBJ2-4; 7 nucleotides match TRBD2. CDR1 and CDR2 (germline): SEHNR, FQNEAQ (reference sequence). The CDR3 loop spans 15 amino acids. J gave up 0 bases and V 5 bases, and 4 bases lay outside the gene matches. The CDR3 sequence is CASSPSGLAKNIQYF. Written as DNA, the CDR3 is TGTGCCAGCAGCCCTAGCGGCCTAGCCAAAAACATTCAGTACTTC.